The TCR beta chain described here comes from a study of CD8 T cells in ankylosing spondylitis. Whole-study results and caveats: Reports say disease-linked clones showed up significantly more in matched ankylosing spondylitis synovial fluid. Reactive arthritis synovial fluid and blood were previously reported to contain some motif variants. Within ankylosing spondylitis blood, a TCR beta motif made up of seven to nine highly homologous variants appeared to be characteristic.

This clonotype was counted between two and nine times. Its antigen is currently unknown. Quantitative 5'-RACE with molecular barcodes generated TCR beta libraries. TCRdb reprocessed the 5' RACE reads via MiXCR and lists one record per CDR3 protein. The table has approximately 540,000 distinct CDR3 sequences, about 13% seen once. The receptor's source is a male donor with ankylosing spondylitis. What was sequenced was blood, either unsorted or a sorted T cell fraction (not recorded which).

CDR3 in amino acids: CASSLSGAHNEQFF. For the CDR3, the DNA is TGCGCCAGCAGCTTATCCGGGGCTCACAATGAGCAGTTCTTC. The chain recombines TRBV5-1 with TRBJ2-1, with D possibly being TRBD1 or TRBD2 (5 bases each). The CDR3 is 14 residues long. Per the germline V gene, CDR1 is SGHRS and CDR2 is YFSETQ. Trimming took 2 bases from V and 5 from J, leaving 11 bases between them.